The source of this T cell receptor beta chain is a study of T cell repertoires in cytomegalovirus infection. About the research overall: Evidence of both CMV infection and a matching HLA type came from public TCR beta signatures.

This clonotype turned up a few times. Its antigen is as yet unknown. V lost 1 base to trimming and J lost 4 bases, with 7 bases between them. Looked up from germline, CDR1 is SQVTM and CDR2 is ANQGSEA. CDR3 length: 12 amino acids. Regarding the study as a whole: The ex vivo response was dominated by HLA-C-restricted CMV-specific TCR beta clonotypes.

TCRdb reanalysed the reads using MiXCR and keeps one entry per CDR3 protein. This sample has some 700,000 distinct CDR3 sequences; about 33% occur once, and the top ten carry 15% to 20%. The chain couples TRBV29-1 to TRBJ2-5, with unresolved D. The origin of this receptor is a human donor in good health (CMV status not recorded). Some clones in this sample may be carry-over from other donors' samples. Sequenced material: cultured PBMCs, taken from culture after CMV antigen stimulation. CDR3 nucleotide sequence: TGCAGCGTTGAAGTGCGAAGAGAGACCCAGTACTTC. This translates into CSVEVRRETQYF.